This T cell receptor (beta chain) emerged from a study of OX40 agonist ivuxolimab in advanced cancers. Turning to the study itself: Patients were given ivuxolimab, an antibody that agonizes OX40 (CD134).

Study results and limitations: Mean expanded clone counts were higher in CD8+ than CD4+ T cells.

The timepoints at which blood was sampled were baseline, cycle 4 day 1, and cycle 7 day 1. As to this clone: Its antigen is undetermined.

This CDR3 has 14 amino acids. Trimming took off 5 bases at V and 7 bases at J, with 14 bases between the two ends. From germline, CDR1 is SGHDN and CDR2 FVKESK. The data were produced by immunoSEQ multiplex PCR, yet TCRdb's version contains in-frame clones alone and is incomplete. Counted here are around 50,000 clones, 65% to 85% occurring once; the ten biggest clones make up approximately 2.8%. The chain joins TRBV14 to TRBJ2-2; D unresolved. The input for sequencing was CD4+ or CD8+ T cells sorted from blood, taken in a trial of the OX40 agonist ivuxolimab. This receptor was obtained from an adult with an advanced solid tumor such as melanoma, head and neck, liver or kidney cancer. CDR3 coding DNA: TGTGCCAGCAGCACCCAACCTCGCAACGGGGAGCTGTTTTTT. Its translation is CASSTQPRNGELFF.